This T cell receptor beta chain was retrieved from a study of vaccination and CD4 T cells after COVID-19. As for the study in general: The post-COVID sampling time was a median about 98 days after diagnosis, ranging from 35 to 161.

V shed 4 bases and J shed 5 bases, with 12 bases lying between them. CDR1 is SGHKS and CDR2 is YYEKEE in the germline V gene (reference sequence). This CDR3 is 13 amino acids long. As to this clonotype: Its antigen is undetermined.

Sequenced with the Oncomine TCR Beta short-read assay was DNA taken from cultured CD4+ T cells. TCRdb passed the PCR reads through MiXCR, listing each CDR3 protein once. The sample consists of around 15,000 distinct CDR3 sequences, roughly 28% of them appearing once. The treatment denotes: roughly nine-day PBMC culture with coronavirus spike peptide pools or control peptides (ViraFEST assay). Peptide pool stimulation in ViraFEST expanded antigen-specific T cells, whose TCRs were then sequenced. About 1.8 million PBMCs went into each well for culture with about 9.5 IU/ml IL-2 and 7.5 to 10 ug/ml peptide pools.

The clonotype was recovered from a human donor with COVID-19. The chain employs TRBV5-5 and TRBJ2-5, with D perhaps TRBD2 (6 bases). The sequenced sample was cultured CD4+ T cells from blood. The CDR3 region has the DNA TGTGCCAGCAGCCGACCGGGGGACGAGACCCAGTACTTC. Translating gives CASSRPGDETQYF.